Reported below is one T cell receptor (beta chain). Antigen unknown. Every isolated RNA sample was fully reverse transcribed, so sequencing captured expressed TCRB transcripts. Clones were sequenced by immunoSEQ multiplex PCR, and TCRdb holds only the in-frame ones, with some missing. In the table there are about 5,700 clones, around 74% of which are singletons. This entry comes from a study of beta chain features in type 1 diabetes. The study's findings and limits: The study left unresolved whether HLA type influences TCRB rearrangement.

CD4+ naive, central memory, regulatory and stem cell-like memory cells were sorted via CD45RO/CCR7/CD25/CD127/CD95/CD27. Input material: Tregs from blood. This receptor was identified in a man aged 18 to 30 in good health.

CDR3 protein: CASTPGGAWGYTF. The CDR3 bases are TGTGCCAGCACCCCGGGGGGGGCGTGGGGCTACACCTTC. The genes are TRBV6-6 and TRBJ1-2; D is possibly TRBD1 (6 bases). Germline assignment: CDR1 MNHNY and CDR2 SVGAGI (reference sequence). The length of the CDR3 is 13 residues. Trimming took off 7 bases at V and 8 bases at J, with 17 bases between the two ends.